This TCR beta chain derives from a study of T cell repertoires in cytomegalovirus infection. MiXCR, run by TCRdb on the reads, gives a single entry per CDR3 protein. This table has approximately 260,000 distinct CDR3 sequences, around 20% appearing once. This CDR3 contains 14 residues. Germline loops: CDR1 MNHEY, CDR2 SVGEGT. V dropped 7 bases and J dropped 4 bases, with 14 bases sitting between them. Worth noting for this clonotype: The antigen is not known.

Source: cultured PBMCs, taken from culture after CMV antigen stimulation. This receptor was obtained from a human donor in good health (CMV status not recorded). Some clones in this sample may be carry-over from other donors' samples. The V gene is TRBV6-2 or TRBV6-3, the J gene TRBJ1-5; D not resolved. The CDR3 sequence is CASNPAGRNQPQHF. CDR3 bases: TGTGCCAGCAACCCCGCGGGGAGGAATCAGCCCCAGCATTTT.